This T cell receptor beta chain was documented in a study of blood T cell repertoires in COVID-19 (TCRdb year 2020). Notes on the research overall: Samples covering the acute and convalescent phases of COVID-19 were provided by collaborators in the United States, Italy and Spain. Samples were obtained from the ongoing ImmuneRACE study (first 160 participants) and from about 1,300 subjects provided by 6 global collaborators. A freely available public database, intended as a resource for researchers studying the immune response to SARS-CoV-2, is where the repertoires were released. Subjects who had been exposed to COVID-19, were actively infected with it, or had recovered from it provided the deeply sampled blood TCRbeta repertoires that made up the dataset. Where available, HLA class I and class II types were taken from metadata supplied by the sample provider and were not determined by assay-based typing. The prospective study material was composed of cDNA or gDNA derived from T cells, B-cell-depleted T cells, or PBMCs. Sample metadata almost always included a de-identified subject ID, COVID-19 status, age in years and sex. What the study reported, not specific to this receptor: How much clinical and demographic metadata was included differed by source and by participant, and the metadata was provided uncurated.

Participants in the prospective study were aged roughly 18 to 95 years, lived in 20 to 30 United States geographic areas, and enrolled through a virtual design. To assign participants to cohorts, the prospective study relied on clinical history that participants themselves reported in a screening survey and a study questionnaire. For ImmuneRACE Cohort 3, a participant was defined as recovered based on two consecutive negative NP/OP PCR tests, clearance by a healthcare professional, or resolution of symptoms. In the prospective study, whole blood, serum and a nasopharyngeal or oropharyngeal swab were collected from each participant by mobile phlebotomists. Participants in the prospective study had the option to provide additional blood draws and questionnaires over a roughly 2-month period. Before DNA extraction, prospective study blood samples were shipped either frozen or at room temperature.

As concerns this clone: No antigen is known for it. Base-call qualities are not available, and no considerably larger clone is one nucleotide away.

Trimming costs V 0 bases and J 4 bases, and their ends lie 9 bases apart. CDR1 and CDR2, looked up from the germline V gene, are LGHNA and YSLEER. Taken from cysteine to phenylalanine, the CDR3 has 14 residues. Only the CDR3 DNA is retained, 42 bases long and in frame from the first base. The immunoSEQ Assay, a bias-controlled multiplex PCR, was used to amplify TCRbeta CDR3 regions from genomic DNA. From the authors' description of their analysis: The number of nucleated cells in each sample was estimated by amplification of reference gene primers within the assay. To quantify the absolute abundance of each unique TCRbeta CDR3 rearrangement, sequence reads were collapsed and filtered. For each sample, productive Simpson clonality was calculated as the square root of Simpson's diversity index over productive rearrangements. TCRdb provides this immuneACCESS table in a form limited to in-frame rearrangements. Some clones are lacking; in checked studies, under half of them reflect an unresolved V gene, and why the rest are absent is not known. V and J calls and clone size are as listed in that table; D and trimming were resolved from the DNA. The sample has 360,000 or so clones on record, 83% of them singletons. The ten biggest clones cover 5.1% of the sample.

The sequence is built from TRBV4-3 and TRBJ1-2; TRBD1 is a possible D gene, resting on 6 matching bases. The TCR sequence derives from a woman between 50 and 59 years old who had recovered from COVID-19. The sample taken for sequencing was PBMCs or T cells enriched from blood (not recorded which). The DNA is TGCGCCAGCAGCCAAGAAGACAGGATCTATGGCTACACCTTC. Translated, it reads CASSQEDRIYGYTF.